This T cell receptor beta chain is drawn from a study of blood T cell repertoires in COVID-19. In the study overall: There were acute and convalescent COVID-19 samples, and they came from the United States, Italy and Spain. PBMCs, B-cell-depleted T cells, or T cells were the source of the cDNA or gDNA that made up the material.

The V and J ends lost 9 bases and 5 bases respectively, with 8 bases between them. Germline CDR1 and CDR2: MDHEN and SYDVKM. The CDR3 extends over 11 amino acids. As handled by the study authors: Quantification of nucleated cells was approximated via reference gene primer amplification. Sequencing used immunoSEQ multiplex PCR; TCRdb keeps in-frame clones, though not all of them. The D gene and trimming were derived from the DNA, and the V and J assignments and clone size from that table. Of 120,000 or so clones in the sample, 88% were seen once. The chain has TRBV28 and TRBJ1-5, with D possibly TRBD1 on 5 matching bases. The sample consisted of peripheral blood. This TCR derives from a human donor in a cohort sampled during active COVID-19. This CDR3 reads CASAGHQPQHF. CDR3 nucleotides: TGTGCCAGTGCGGGGCATCAGCCCCAGCATTTT. Full variable domain (remainder filled in from reference TRBV28 and TRBJ1-5): DVKVTQSSRYLVKRTGEKVFLECVQDMDHENMFWYRQDPGLGLRLIYFSYDVKMKEKGDIPEGYSVSREKKERFSLILESASTNQTSMYLCASAGHQPQHFGDGTRLSIL.